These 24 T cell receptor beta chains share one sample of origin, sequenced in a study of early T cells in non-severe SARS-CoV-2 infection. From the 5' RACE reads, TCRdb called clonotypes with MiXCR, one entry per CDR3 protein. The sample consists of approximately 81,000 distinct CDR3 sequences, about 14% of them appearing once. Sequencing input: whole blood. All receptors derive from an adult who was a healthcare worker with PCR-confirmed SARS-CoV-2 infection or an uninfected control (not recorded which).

CDR3 sequence (DNA): TGTGCCTGGAGTGTACGGGGAGATACGCAGTATTTT. Translation: CAWSVRGDTQYF. The rearrangement uses TRBV30 and TRBJ2-3, with D tentatively TRBD2 (5 bases). Trimming pared 0 bases from V and 5 bases from J, leaving 6 bases between. This CDR3 is built from 12 residues. Germline V gene sequence: CDR1 GTSNPN, CDR2 SVGIG (reference sequence).

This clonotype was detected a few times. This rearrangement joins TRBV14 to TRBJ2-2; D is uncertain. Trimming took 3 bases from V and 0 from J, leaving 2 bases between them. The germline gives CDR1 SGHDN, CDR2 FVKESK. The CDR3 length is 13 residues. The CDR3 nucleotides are TGTGCCAGCAGCCACGCGAACACCGGGGAGCTGTTTTTT. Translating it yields CASSHANTGELFF.

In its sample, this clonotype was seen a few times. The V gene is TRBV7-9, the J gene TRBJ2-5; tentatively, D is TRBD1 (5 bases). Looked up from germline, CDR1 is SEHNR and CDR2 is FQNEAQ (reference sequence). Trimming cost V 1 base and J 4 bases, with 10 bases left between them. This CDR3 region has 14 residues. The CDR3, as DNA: TGTGCCAGCAGCTTAGGGGCAGGGCTAGAGACCCAGTACTTC. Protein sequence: CASSLGAGLETQYF.

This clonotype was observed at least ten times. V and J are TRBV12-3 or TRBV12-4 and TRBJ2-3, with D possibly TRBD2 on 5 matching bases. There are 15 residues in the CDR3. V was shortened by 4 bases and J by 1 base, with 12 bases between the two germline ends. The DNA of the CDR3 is TGTGCCAGCAGTTCCTCAGGACTGCGCACAGATACGCAGTATTTT. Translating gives CASSSSGLRTDTQYF.

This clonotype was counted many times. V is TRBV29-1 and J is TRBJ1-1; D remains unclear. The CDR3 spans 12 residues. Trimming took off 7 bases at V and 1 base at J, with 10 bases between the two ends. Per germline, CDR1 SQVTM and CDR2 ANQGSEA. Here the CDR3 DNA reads TGCAGCGGGGAGAGTTGGAACACTGAAGCTTTCTTT. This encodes CSGESWNTEAFF.

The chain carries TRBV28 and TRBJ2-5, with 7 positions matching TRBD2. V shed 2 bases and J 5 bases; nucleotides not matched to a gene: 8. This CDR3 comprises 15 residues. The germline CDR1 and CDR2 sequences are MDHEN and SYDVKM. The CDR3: CASSLAGLIKETQYF. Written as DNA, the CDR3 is TGTGCCAGCAGTTTAGCGGGACTAATCAAGGAGACCCAGTACTTC.

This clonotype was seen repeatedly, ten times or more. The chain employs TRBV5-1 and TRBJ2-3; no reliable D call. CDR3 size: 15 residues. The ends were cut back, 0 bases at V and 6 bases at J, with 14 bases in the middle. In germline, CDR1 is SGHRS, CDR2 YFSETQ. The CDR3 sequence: CASSLAPPLGDTQYF. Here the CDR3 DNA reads TGCGCCAGCAGCTTGGCGCCACCGTTAGGCGATACGCAGTATTTT.

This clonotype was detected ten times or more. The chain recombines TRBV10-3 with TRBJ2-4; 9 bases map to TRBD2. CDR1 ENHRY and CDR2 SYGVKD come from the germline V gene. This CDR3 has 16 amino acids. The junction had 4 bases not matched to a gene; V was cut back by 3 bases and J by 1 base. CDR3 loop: CAISEIAGVAKNIQYF. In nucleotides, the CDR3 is TGTGCCATCAGTGAAATAGCGGGAGTGGCCAAAAACATTCAGTACTTC.

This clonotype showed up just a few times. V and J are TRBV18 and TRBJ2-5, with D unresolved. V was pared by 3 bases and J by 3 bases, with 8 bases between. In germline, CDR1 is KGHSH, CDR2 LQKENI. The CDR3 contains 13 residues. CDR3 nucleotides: TGTGCCAGCTCACCGCGAGAGAAAGAGACCCAGTACTTC. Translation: CASSPREKETQYF.

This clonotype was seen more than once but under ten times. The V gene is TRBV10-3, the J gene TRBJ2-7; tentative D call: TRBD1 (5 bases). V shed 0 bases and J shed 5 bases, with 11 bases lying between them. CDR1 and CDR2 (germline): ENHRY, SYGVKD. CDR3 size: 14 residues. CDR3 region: CAISESGLGDEQYF. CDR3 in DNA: TGTGCCATCAGTGAGTCGGGGCTAGGGGACGAGCAGTACTTC.

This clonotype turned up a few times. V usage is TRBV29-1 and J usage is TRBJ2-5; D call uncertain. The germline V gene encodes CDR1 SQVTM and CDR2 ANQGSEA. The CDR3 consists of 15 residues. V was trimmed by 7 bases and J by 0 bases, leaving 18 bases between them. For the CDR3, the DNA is TGCAGCGCTTTGGGGTCGCTACCGTACCAAGAGACCCAGTACTTC. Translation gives CSALGSLPYQETQYF. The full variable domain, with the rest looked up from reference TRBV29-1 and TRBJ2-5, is SAVISQKPSRDICQRGTSLTIQCQVDSQVTMMFWYRQQPGQSLTLIATANQGSEATYESGFVIDKFPISRPNLTFSTLTVSNMSPEDSSIYLCSALGSLPYQETQYFGPGTRLLVL.

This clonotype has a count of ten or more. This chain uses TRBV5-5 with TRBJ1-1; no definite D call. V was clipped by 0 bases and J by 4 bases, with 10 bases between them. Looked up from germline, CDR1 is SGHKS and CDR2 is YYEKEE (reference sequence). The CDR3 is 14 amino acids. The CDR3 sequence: CASSLEWGSTEAFF. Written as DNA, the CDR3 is TGTGCCAGCAGCTTGGAGTGGGGAAGCACTGAAGCTTTCTTT.

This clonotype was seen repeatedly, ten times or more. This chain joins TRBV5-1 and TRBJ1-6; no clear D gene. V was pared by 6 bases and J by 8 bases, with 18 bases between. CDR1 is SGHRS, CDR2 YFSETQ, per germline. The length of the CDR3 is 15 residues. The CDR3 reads CASTLDKISDSPLHF. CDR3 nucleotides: TGCGCCAGCACCCTCGACAAGATTTCGGATTCACCCCTCCACTTT.

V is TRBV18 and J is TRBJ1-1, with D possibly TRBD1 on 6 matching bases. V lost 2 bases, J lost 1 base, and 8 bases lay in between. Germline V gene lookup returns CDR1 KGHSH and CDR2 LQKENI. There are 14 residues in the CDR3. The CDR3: CASSPRQENTEAFF. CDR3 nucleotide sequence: TGTGCCAGCTCACCAAGACAGGAGAACACTGAAGCTTTCTTT.

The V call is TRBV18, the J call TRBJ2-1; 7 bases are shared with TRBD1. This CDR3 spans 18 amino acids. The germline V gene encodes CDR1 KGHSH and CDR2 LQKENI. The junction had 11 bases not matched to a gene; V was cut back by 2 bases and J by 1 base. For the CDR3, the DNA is TGTGCCAGCTCACCATTTGGCACGACAGGGCAATCCTACAATGAGCAGTTCTTC. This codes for CASSPFGTTGQSYNEQFF.

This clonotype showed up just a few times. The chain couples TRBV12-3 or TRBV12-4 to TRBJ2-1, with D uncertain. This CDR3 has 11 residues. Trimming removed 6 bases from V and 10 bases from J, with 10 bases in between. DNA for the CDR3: TGTGCCAGCAGCCCCGGCGAGGAGCAGTTCTTC. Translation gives CASSPGEEQFF.

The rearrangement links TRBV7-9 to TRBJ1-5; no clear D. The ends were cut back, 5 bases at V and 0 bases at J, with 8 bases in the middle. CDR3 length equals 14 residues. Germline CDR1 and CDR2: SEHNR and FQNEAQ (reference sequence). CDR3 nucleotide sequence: TGTGCCAGCAGCCCGAAGGATAGCAATCAGCCCCAGCATTTT. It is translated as CASSPKDSNQPQHF.

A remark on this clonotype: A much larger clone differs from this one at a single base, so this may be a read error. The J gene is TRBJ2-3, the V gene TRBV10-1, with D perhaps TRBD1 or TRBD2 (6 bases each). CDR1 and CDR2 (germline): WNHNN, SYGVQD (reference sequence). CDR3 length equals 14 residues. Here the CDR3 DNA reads TGCGCCACCCAAAACGGGGGCAACACAGATACGAAGTATTTT. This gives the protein CATQNGGNTDTKYF.

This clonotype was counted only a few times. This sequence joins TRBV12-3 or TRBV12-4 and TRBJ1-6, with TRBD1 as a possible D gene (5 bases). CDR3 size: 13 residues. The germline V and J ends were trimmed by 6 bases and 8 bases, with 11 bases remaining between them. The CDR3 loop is CASSWGRDSPLHF. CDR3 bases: TGTGCCAGCAGCTGGGGCCGGGATTCACCCCTCCACTTT.

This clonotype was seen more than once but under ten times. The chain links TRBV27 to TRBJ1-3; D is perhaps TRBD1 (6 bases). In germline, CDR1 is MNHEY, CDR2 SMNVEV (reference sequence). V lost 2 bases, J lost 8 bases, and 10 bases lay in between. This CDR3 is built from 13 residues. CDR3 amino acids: CASSLQQGYTIYF. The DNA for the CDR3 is TGTGCCAGCAGTTTACAACAGGGCTACACCATATATTTT.

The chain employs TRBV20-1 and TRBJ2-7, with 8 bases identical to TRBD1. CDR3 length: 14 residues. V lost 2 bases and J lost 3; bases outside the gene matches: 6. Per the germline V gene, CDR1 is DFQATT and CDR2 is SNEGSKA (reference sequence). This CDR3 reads CSARRKGQDYEQYF. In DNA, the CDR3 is TGCAGTGCTAGAAGAAAGGGACAGGACTACGAGCAGTACTTC.

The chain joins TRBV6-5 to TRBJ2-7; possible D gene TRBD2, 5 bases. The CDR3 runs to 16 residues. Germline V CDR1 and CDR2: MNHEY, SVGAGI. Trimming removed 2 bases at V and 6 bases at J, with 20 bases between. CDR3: CASSYLPAGESGEQYF. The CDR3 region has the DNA TGTGCCAGCAGTTACCTTCCGGCCGGGGAATCTGGCGAGCAGTACTTC.

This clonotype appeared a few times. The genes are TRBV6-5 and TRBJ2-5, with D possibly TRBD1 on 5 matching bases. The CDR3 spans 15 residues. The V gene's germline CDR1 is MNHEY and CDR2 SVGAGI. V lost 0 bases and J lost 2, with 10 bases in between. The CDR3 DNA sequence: TGTGCCAGCAGTTACTCTTCAGGGATACAAGAGACCCAGTACTTC. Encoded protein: CASSYSSGIQETQYF.

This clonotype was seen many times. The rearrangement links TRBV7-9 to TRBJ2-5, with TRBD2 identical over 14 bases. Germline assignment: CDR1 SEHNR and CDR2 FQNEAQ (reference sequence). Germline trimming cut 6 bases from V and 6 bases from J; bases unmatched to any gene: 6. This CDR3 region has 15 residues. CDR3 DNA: TGTGCCAGCAGATCCGGGACTAGCGGGAGTAAGACCCAGTACTTC. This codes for CASRSGTSGSKTQYF.